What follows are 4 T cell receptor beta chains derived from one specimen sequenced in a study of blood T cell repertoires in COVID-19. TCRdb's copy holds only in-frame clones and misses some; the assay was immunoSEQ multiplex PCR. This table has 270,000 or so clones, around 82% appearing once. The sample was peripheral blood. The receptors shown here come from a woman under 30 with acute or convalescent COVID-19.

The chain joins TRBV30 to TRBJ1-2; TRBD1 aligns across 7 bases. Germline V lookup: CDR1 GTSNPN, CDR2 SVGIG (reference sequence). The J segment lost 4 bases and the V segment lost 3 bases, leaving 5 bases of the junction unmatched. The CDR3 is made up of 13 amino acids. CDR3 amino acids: CAWRTTGTYGYTF. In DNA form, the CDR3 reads TGTGCCTGGAGGACGACAGGGACCTATGGCTACACCTTC.

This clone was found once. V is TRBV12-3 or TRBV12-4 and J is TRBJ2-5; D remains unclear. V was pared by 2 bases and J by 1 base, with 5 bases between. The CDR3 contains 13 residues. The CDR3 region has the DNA TGTGCCAGCAGTTTATACTCCCAAGAGACCCAGTACTTC. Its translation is CASSLYSQETQYF.

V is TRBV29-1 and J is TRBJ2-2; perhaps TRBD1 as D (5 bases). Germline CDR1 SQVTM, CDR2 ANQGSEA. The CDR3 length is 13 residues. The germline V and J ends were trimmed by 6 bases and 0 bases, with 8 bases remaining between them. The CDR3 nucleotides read TGCAGCGTAGACAGCGCGAACACCGGGGAGCTGTTTTTT. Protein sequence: CSVDSANTGELFF.

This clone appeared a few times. CDR3 in DNA: TGTGCCAGCAGCTCTCCCTGGGGACTAGCGGGAGTTTCCTACGAGCAGTACTTC. It yields the protein CASSSPWGLAGVSYEQYF. The gene calls are TRBV7-2 and TRBJ2-7; 14 bases agree with TRBD2. This CDR3 spans 18 amino acids. Germline CDR1 reads SGHTA; CDR2 reads FQGNSA. V shed 4 bases and J 1 base; nucleotides not matched to a gene: 9.